The entry below gives a single TCR beta chain sequence along with its context. Its matching antigen is unknown. The sample originates from a study of T cell responses to AZD1222 COVID-19 vaccine. TCRdb's table, derived via immunoSEQ multiplex PCR, lists solely in-frame clones and lacks some. The sample records about 46,000 clones, 85% to 90% being singletons. The CDR3 has 13 amino acids. V dropped 3 bases and J dropped 3 bases, with 8 bases sitting between them. CDR1 and CDR2 from the germline V gene are WNHNN and SYGVQD (reference sequence). Study-wide findings and caveats: Most donors were white British and more were female, and clonal diversity was possibly underestimated. Unmutated variant regions are reportedly the target of nearly half of TCRs that are spike-specific. Seropositivity was recorded at baseline in only a handful of AZD1222 recipients. No day 14 peak samples; only post-peak repertoires were characterized.

V usage is TRBV10-1 and J usage is TRBJ1-2; D remains ambiguous. Sequences were derived from peripheral blood, sampled 28 days after the second AZD1222 dose. The origin of this receptor is an adult who received the AZD1222 COVID-19 vaccine. CDR3 in DNA: TGCGCCAGCAGTGACACCGGAGACTATGGCTACACCTTC. Translated: CASSDTGDYGYTF.